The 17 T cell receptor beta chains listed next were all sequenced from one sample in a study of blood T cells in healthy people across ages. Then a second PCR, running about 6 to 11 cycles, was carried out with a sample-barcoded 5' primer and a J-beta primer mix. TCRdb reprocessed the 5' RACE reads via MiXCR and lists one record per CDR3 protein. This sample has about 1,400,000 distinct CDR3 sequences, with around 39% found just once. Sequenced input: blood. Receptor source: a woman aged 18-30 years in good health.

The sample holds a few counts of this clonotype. DNA for the CDR3: TGCGCCAGCAGCCAATGGGACACGAACTCCTACGAGCAGTACTTC. It is translated as CASSQWDTNSYEQYF. The V call is TRBV4-1, the J call TRBJ2-7, with D possibly TRBD1 on 6 matching bases. The germline CDR1 and CDR2 sequences are MGHRA and YSYEKL. This CDR3 region has 15 residues. V gave up 2 bases and J gave up 0 bases, with 11 bases separating them.

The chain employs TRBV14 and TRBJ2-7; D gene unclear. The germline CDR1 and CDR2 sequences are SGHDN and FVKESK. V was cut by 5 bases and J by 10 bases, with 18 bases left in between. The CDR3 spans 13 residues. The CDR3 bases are TGTGCCAGCAGCGAGGAGCCCAAAAACAATCAGTACTTC. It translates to CASSEEPKNNQYF.

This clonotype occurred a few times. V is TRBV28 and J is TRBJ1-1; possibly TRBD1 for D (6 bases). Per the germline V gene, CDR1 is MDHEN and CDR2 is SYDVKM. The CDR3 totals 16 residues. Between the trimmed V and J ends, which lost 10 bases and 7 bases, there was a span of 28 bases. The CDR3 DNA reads TGTGCCACCTCCGATTGGGACCTAGGACAGAGTTTTGAAGCTTTCTTT. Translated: CATSDWDLGQSFEAFF.

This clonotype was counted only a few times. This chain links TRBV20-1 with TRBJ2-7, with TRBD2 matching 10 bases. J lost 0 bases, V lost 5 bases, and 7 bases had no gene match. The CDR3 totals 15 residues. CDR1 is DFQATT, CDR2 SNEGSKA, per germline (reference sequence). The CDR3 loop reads CSASKGLAASYEQYF. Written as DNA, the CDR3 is TGCAGTGCTTCCAAAGGACTAGCGGCCTCCTACGAGCAGTACTTC.

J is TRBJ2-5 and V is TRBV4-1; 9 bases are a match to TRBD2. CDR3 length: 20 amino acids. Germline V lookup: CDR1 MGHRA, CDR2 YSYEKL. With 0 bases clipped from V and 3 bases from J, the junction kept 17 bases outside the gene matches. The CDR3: CASSQEGLAGRSLKKETQYF. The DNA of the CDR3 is TGCGCCAGCAGCCAAGAGGGCCTAGCGGGGCGCTCGCTTAAAAAAGAGACCCAGTACTTC.

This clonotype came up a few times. CDR3: CSARMPGSSWGDGYTF. CDR3 DNA sequence: TGCAGTGCTAGAATGCCAGGGAGCAGTTGGGGAGATGGCTACACCTTC. The chain employs TRBV20-1 and TRBJ1-2; weak D call: TRBD1 (5 bases). The germline V gene has CDR1 DFQATT and CDR2 SNEGSKA (reference sequence). Trimming cost V 2 bases and J 6 bases, with 22 bases left between them. CDR3 length: 16 amino acids.

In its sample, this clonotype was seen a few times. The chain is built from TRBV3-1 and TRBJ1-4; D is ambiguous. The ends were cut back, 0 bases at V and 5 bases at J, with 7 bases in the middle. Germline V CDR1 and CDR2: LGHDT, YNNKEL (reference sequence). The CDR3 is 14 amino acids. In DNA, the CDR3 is TGTGCCAGCAGCCAAGAGGAAATAAATGAAAAACTGTTTTTT. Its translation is CASSQEEINEKLFF.

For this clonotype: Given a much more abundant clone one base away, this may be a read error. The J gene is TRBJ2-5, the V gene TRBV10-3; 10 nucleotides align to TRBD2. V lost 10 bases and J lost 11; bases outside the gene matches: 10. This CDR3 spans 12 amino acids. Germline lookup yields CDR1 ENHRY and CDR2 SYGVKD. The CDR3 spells CATGLADNEQYF. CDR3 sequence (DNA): TGTGCCACCGGACTAGCGGACAATGAGCAGTACTTC.

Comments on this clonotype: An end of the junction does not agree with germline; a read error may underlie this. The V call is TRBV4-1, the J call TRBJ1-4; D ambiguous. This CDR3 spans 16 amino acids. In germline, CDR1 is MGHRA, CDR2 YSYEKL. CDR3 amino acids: CAGSQRAPTDNEKLFF. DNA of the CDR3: TGCGCCGGCAGCCAGAGGGCCCCCACCGATAATGAAAAACTGTTTTTT.

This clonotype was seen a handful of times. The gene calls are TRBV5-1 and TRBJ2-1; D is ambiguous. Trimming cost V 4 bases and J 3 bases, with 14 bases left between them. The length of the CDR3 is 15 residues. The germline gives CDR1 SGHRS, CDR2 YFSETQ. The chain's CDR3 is CASSPNSLRYNEQFF. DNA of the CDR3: TGCGCCAGCAGCCCCAACTCCCTCCGCTACAATGAGCAGTTCTTC.

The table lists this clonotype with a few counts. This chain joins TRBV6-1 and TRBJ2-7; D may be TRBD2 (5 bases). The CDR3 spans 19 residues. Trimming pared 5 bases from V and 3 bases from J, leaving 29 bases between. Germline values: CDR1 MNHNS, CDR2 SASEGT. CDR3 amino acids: CASSPTREDTLGVFYEQYF. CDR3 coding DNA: TGTGCCAGCAGTCCAACCCGGGAAGACACCCTCGGGGTATTCTACGAGCAGTACTTC.

This CDR3 reads CASSQDGGQVTDTQYF. CDR3 in DNA: TGTGCCAGCAGCCAAGATGGGGGACAGGTCACAGATACGCAGTATTTT. The rearrangement uses TRBV4-2 and TRBJ2-3; the match to TRBD1 covers 8 bases. Trimming cost V 0 bases and J 2 bases; bases outside gene matches: 4. Germline CDR1 reads LGHNA; CDR2 reads YNFKEQ. CDR3 length: 16 amino acids.

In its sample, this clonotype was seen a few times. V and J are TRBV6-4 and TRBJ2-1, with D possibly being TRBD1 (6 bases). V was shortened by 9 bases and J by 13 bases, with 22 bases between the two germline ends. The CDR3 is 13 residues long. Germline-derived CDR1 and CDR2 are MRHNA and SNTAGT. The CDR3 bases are TGTGCCAGGACAGGCTGGTGGGCGGCTAGTCAGTTCTTC. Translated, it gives CARTGWWAASQFF.

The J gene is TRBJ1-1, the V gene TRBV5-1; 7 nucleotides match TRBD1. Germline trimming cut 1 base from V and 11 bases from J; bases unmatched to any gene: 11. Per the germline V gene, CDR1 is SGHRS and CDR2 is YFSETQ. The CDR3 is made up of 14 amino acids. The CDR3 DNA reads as TGCGCCAGCAGCTTGTATCGGGAGACAGGGAATGCTTTCTTT. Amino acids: CASSLYRETGNAFF.

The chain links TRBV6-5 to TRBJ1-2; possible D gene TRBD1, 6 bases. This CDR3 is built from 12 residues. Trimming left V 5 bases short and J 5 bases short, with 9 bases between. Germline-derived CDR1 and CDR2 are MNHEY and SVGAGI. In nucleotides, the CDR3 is TGTGCCAGCAGTGGGACACAGTATGGCTACACCTTC. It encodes CASSGTQYGYTF.

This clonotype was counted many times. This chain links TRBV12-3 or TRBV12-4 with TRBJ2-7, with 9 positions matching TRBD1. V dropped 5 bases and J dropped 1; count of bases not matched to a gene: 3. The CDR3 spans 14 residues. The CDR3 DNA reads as TGTGCCAGCAGTAAGACAGGGGGTTCCTACGAGCAGTACTTC. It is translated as CASSKTGGSYEQYF.

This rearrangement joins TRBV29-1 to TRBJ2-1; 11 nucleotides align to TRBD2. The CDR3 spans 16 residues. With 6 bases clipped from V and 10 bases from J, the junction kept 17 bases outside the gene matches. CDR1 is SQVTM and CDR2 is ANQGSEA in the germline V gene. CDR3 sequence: CSVAMLAGGRVGEQFF. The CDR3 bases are TGCAGCGTAGCGATGCTAGCGGGAGGTAGGGTCGGGGAGCAGTTCTTC.